This T cell receptor (beta chain) was sequenced in a study of PD-1 blockade in classical Hodgkin lymphoma. Study outcomes and limitations: Complete responders entered with baseline diversity on par with newly diagnosed patients, the results showed. Exclusion applied to patients who initiated nivolumab less than 1 year following ASCT. Researchers reported that CD4+ TCR diversity, though not CD8+, rose significantly by C4D1.

In regard to this clone: Antigen: not known.

Profiled with immunoSEQ multiplex PCR; TCRdb holds only in-frame clones, not every one. The sample has some 25,000 clones, 80% seen once. All the patients suffered relapse after autologous stem cell transplantation, and brentuximab vedotin exposure differed. In germline, CDR1 is MNHEY, CDR2 SMNVEV (reference sequence). The CDR3 contains 20 residues. V shed 4 bases, J shed 0 bases, and the junction held 17 bases outside the gene matches. The specimen was peripheral blood mononuclear cells (PBMCs), collected at baseline. This sequence joins TRBV27 and TRBJ2-5; 10 positions match TRBD2. The TCR originated in a human donor with classical Hodgkin lymphoma. The DNA of the CDR3 is TGTGCCAGCAGTTCCTCTACTGAGAGCGGGGGGGCCTCAAACCAAGAGACCCAGTACTTC. It yields the protein CASSSSTESGGASNQETQYF.